The clone carrying this TCR beta chain has a handful of counts. Antigen specificity is unknown. From germline, CDR1 is SGHVS and CDR2 FQNEAQ. Trimming took off 5 bases at V and 1 base at J, with 8 bases between the two ends. The CDR3 is 13 amino acids. The data belong to a study of T cell repertoires in cytomegalovirus infection. Study context: Recently described HLA-C-restricted plus well-studied HLA-B-restricted CMV epitopes were used. Through public TCR beta signatures, both CMV infection and matching HLA type were indicated.

TCRdb re-derived calls from the reads in MiXCR, one entry per CDR3 protein. The table has about 480,000 distinct CDR3 sequences, roughly a third seen once. Study conclusions and caveats: Based on cumulative public TCR beta family frequency, carriers of CMV plus the relevant HLA were identified. Ex vivo, HLA-C-restricted CMV-specific TCR beta clonotypes prevailed over the rest of the response.

The sequences come from cultured PBMCs, collected from culture after CMV antigen stimulation. The rearrangement joins TRBV7-8 to TRBJ1-1, with unresolved D. The sequence was obtained from a human donor in good health (CMV status not recorded). Some clones in this sample may be carry-over from other donors' samples. CDR3 sequence (DNA): TGTGCCAGCAGCGCAAGACAGAACACTGAAGCTTTCTTT. As protein: CASSARQNTEAFF. Looking up the rest from reference TRBV7-8 and TRBJ1-1 gives the full variable domain: GAGVSQSPRYKVAKRGQDVALRCDPISGHVSLFWYQQALGQGPEFLTYFQNEAQLDKSGLPSDRFFAERPEGSVSTLKIQRTQQEDSAVYLCASSARQNTEAFFGQGTRLTVV.